This T cell receptor beta chain was recovered during a study of shared clonotypes between healthy human individuals. This clone was detected once. Its antigen is undetermined. Overall study findings and caveats: Clonotype sharing across a few donors was observed for 4% to 5.5% of naive CD4 clonotypes. Apart from blood, nothing was sampled; tissue repertoires likely differ.

The assay was immunoSEQ multiplex PCR, and TCRdb's table has in-frame clones only and misses some. The sample has about 680,000 clones, about 90% seen once. Cells designated naive CD8 were CD45RO-negative and were positively selected for CCR7, with terminally differentiated effector memory CD45RA+ cells excluded. The receptor comes from a man younger than 40 in good health. The sequenced sample consisted of naive CD8+ T cells sorted from blood.

The chain's CDR3 is CAISEVGREQYF. CDR3 nucleotides: TGTGCCATCAGTGAAGTGGGGCGAGAGCAGTACTTC. The chain links TRBV10-3 to TRBJ2-7, with D possibly TRBD1 on 5 matching bases. The V and J ends lost 3 bases and 7 bases respectively, with 10 bases between them. Germline loops: CDR1 ENHRY, CDR2 SYGVKD. CDR3 length: 12 amino acids.